This is a list of T cell receptor beta chains from one sample in a study of OX40 agonist ivuxolimab in advanced cancers. Method: immunoSEQ multiplex PCR; TCRdb's copy keeps in-frame clones and lacks some. The sample records 55,000 to 85,000 clones, approximately 91% being singletons. This specimen was CD4+ or CD8+ T cells sorted from blood, taken in a trial of the OX40 agonist ivuxolimab. The source is an adult with an advanced solid tumor such as melanoma, head and neck, liver or kidney cancer. The conserved cysteine and the conserved F or W are not part of the CDR3 here. Some rows mark clone size as missing; the rest say once, few, many or name a class of expanded clone.

CDR3 length	clone size	V gene	J gene	CDR3 protein
13	NA	TRBV2	TRBJ1-5	ASSETGYSNQPQH
13	NA	TRBV5-4	TRBJ2-7	ASSSGLAGGNEQY
11	few	TRBV4-1	TRBJ2-7	ASSQMGTYEQY
13	NA	TRBV6-6	TRBJ2-6	ASSPGQGGANVLT
12	NA	TRBV19	TRBJ2-5	ASKISAGQETQY
14	few	TRBV5-1	TRBJ2-2	ASSIGQGANTGELF
13	NA	TRBV12-5	TRBJ2-7	ASGLVMASSYEQY
13	NA	TRBV6-1	TRBJ1-3	ASSPANGGGNTIY
10	NA	TRBV28	TRBJ2-5	ASKRGTETQY
13	NA	TRBV5-1	TRBJ2-1	ASSLEGLAYNEQF
13	NA	TRBV5-6	TRBJ2-6	ASSLDVGAANVLT
12	NA	TRBV27	TRBJ2-1	ASSRDDTYNEQF
14	NA	TRBV28	TRBJ2-3	ACRLATVLHTDTQY
12	NA	TRBV7-3	TRBJ2-7	ASSHLGGEYEQY
16	NA	TRBV7-8	TRBJ2-1	ASSFPGQGLGIYNEQF
12	NA	TRBV9	TRBJ2-7	ASSVQTSGREQY
14	NA	TRBV10-1	TRBJ2-5	ASSDGQETRRETQY
16	NA	TRBV15	TRBJ1-4	ATSRDRVRGTTNEKLF
14	NA	TRBV5-8	TRBJ2-4	ASQDGRAYRGTIQY
13	NA	TRBV28	TRBJ2-7	ASSLVGARGYEQY
14	NA	TRBV25-1	TRBJ2-1	ASSDSGSAGYNEQF
9	NA	TRBV5-1	TRBJ2-3	ASSNTDTQY
11	NA	TRBV9	TRBJ1-2	ASSAVREIGYT
13	NA	TRBV18	TRBJ1-1	ASSPRDSGRTEAF
13	NA	TRBV27	TRBJ2-2	ASAVLGVDTGELF
12	NA	TRBV5-5	TRBJ2-1	ASSSSVSYNEQF
11	NA	TRBV5-4	TRBJ1-2	ASSRGAGNGYT
11	NA	TRBV4-2	TRBJ2-1	ASSQGGVGEQF
13	NA	TRBV7-2	TRBJ1-5	ASSLYSGPNQPQH
13	once	TRBV11-2	TRBJ2-2	ASSLRQMNTGELF
13	NA	TRBV12-2	TRBJ2-7	ASRSGTSGSHEQY
15	NA	TRBV10-3	TRBJ1-4	AIRPGQGGPTNEKLF
12	NA	TRBV18	TRBJ1-5	ASSHRGQNQPQH
10	few	TRBV10-3	TRBJ1-2	AINGQSYGYT
12	NA	TRBV30	TRBJ2-7	AWRPKPGSYEQY
13	NA	TRBV29-1	TRBJ1-2	SVESSSGADYGYT
11	NA	TRBV28	TRBJ2-4	ASAGQGKNIQY
13	NA	TRBV19	TRBJ1-1	ASSIITDIYTEAF
18	NA	TRBV10-3	TRBJ1-2	AISESLPSQDRGRWYGYT
12	NA	TRBV5-1	TRBJ2-7	ASSLRGAPYEQY
13	once	TRBV7-2	TRBJ2-1	ASSLAVNSRDEQF
13	few	TRBV11-2	TRBJ2-7	ASSPLGGGAYEQY
12	NA	TRBV6-6	TRBJ1-3	ASGFSPSGNTIY
8	NA	TRBV2	TRBJ1-1	ASQDGEAF
13	NA	TRBV4-1	TRBJ2-3	ASSQDGWSTDTQY
13	NA	TRBV5-5	TRBJ1-1	ASSALTGVGTEAF
14	once	TRBV7-6	TRBJ2-7	ASSKNRGASSYEQY
13	NA	TRBV7-9	TRBJ2-7	ASSLSSGRAGEQY